The following is a TCR beta chain sequence with its context. As yet, its antigen is unknown. Use of 60 Vbeta and 13 Jbeta primers characterized the PCR. Measured with immunoSEQ multiplex PCR; TCRdb has only the in-frame clones, and not every one. The repertoire holds fewer than 200,000 clones, around 72% seen once, with approximately 1.3% in the top ten. This sample is drawn from a study of cytomegalovirus exposure and HLA in healthy donors. Study conclusions and caveats: For most subjects, TCR beta sequences were reported to predict HLA-A and HLA-B alleles with accuracy. DRB1 showed the most TCR associations and HLA-C the fewest in a later analysis, as rates varied by HLA locus. Solely CMV serostatus was available to characterize immune exposure.

After removal of 4 bases from V and 14 bases from J, the junction contained 18 bases not matched to a gene. CDR3 size: 16 residues. CDR1 and CDR2 (germline): MDHEN, SYDVKM. The chain employs TRBV28 and TRBJ1-2; 11 positions agree with TRBD1. The material sequenced was PBMCs. The TCR comes from a man in his fifties or sixties in good health and CMV-seronegative. CDR3 amino acids: CASSSIPPGQGGGTTF. In nucleotides, the CDR3 is TGTGCCAGCAGTTCCATACCTCCGGGACAGGGGGGCGGTACGACCTTC.